The 30 T cell receptor beta chains below all came from one sample that was sequenced in a study of T cell changes during pregnancy in multiple sclerosis. Measured with immunoSEQ multiplex PCR; TCRdb has only the in-frame clones, and not every one. The data contain tens of thousands of clones, around 90% of them singletons. Here the sequenced sample was CD8+ T cells from peripheral blood mononuclear cells, taken after pregnancy. The source of these receptors is a female donor in good health, enrolled as a control in a pregnancy study.

V and J are TRBV27 and TRBJ1-2, with 10 bases fitting TRBD1. CDR1 and CDR2 (germline): MNHEY, SMNVEV (reference sequence). J was trimmed by 6 bases and V by 2 bases; bases with no gene match: 6. CDR3 size: 15 residues. CDR3 in amino acids: CASSLDRGLWNGYTF. CDR3 DNA: TGTGCCAGCAGTTTAGACAGGGGGCTGTGGAATGGCTACACCTTC.

This sequence joins TRBV6-5 and TRBJ2-2; 7 nucleotides line up with TRBD1. The length of the CDR3 is 14 residues. Germline loops: CDR1 MNHEY, CDR2 SVGAGI. Losses at the gene ends were 3 bases for V and 5 bases for J; bases not matched to a gene: 3. CDR3 in DNA: TGTGCCAGCAGTTATACACAGGGGACCGGGGAGCTGTTTTTT. Encoded protein: CASSYTQGTGELFF.

V and J are TRBV18 and TRBJ2-5, with TRBD1 as a possible D gene (6 bases). CDR1 and CDR2 (germline): KGHSH, LQKENI. The CDR3 runs 13 residues. Trimming removed 2 bases at V and 3 bases at J, with 7 bases between. The CDR3 sequence: CASSPGGEETQYF. As DNA, the CDR3 is TGTGCCAGCTCACCAGGGGGCGAAGAGACCCAGTACTTC.

The rearrangement links TRBV2 to TRBJ2-7; the D is unclear. V was clipped by 4 bases and J by 7 bases, with 8 bases between them. CDR1 is SNHLY and CDR2 is FYNNEI in the germline V gene. This CDR3 has 11 residues. The CDR3 DNA reads as TGTGCCAGCAGTGCGTCGAGGGAGCAGTACTTC. It codes for CASSASREQYF. Looking up the rest from reference TRBV2 and TRBJ2-7 gives the full variable domain: EPEVTQTPSHQVTQMGQEVILRCVPISNHLYFYWYRQILGQKVEFLVSFYNNEISEKSEIFDDQFSVERPDGSNFTLKIRSTKLEDSAMYFCASSASREQYFGPGTRLTVT.

The chain couples TRBV4-3 to TRBJ1-2, with TRBD1 matching over 7 bases. V lost 0 bases, J lost 6 bases, and 7 bases stayed unmatched. CDR3 length: 15 residues. The V gene's germline CDR1 is LGHNA and CDR2 YSLEER. CDR3 region: CASSQDFNTGDGYTF. The CDR3 DNA reads as TGCGCCAGCAGCCAAGATTTCAATACAGGGGATGGCTACACCTTC.

The rearrangement uses TRBV6-1 and TRBJ2-1; D remains unclear. Looked up from germline, CDR1 is MNHNS and CDR2 is SASEGT. The CDR3 runs to 14 residues. V dropped 6 bases and J dropped 4 bases, with 13 bases sitting between them. The DNA for the CDR3 is TGTGCCAGCAGCTCAAAAGAGACTTACAATGAGCAGTTCTTC. Its protein is CASSSKETYNEQFF.

This chain joins TRBV14 and TRBJ2-1; D is possibly TRBD2 (7 bases). Germline V gene data show CDR1 as SGHDN and CDR2 as FVKESK. V was trimmed by 4 bases and J by 6 bases, leaving 19 bases between them. This CDR3 region has 16 residues. The CDR3 loop is CASSPPLAGASNEQFF. Here the CDR3 DNA reads TGTGCCAGCAGCCCCCCTCTGGCGGGGGCTTCCAATGAGCAGTTCTTC.

V is TRBV5-6 and J is TRBJ1-6; weak D call: TRBD1 (5 bases). Germline V gives CDR1 SGHDT, CDR2 YYEEEE. Trimming removed 4 bases at V and 8 bases at J, with 19 bases between. The CDR3 consists of 16 residues. In nucleotides, the CDR3 is TGTGCCAGCAGCCCAGGGATCTCCGGGGGGTATTCACCCCTCCACTTT. It codes for CASSPGISGGYSPLHF.

The chain carries TRBV4-1 and TRBJ1-4; D unresolved. Germline-derived CDR1 and CDR2 are MGHRA and YSYEKL. V shed 1 base and J shed 5 bases, with 14 bases lying between them. The CDR3 has 16 amino acids. CDR3: CASSQVSGLLNEKLFF. The CDR3 DNA is TGCGCCAGCAGCCAAGTTTCAGGTCTCCTAAATGAAAAACTGTTTTTT.

The V and J genes are TRBV29-1 and TRBJ2-1; 11 nucleotides line up with TRBD2. Germline V gene lookup returns CDR1 SQVTM and CDR2 ANQGSEA. The J segment lost 5 bases and the V segment lost 1 base, leaving 13 bases of the junction unmatched. The CDR3 has 18 residues. CDR3 residues: CSVEAGRGLAVRDNEQFF. CDR3 DNA: TGCAGCGTTGAAGCTGGTCGGGGACTAGCGGTGCGCGACAATGAGCAGTTCTTC.

This rearrangement joins TRBV7-6 to TRBJ2-7; TRBD1 agrees at 7 bases. Germline CDR1 and CDR2: SGHVS and FNYEAQ. V lost 3 bases to trimming and J lost 4 bases; unmatched junction nucleotides: 3. The CDR3 has 13 amino acids. This chain's CDR3 is CASSLGTAYEQYF. For the CDR3, the DNA is TGTGCCAGCAGCTTGGGGACAGCATACGAGCAGTACTTC.

The chain uses TRBV9 and TRBJ2-1; 14 bases fit TRBD2. The CDR3 is 13 amino acids. V lost 9 bases and J lost 7; bases outside the gene matches: 3. Germline V lookup: CDR1 SGDLS, CDR2 YYNGEE. The CDR3 is CATRLAGGNEQFF. DNA for the CDR3: TGTGCCACCAGACTAGCGGGGGGGAATGAGCAGTTCTTC. Variable domain in full (rest from reference TRBV9 and TRBJ2-1): DSGVTQTPKHLITATGQRVTLRCSPRSGDLSVYWYQQSLDQGLQFLIQYYNGEERAKGNILERFSAQQFPDLHSELNLSSLELGDSALYFCATRLAGGNEQFFGPGTRLTVL.

The chain is built from TRBV9 and TRBJ2-6; 9 bases align to TRBD1. This CDR3 has 19 amino acids. Germline CDR1 reads SGDLS; CDR2 reads YYNGEE. The V gene end was trimmed by 3 bases and the J gene end by 0 bases; junction bases not matched to a gene: 10. CDR3: CASSGFGTGTSSGANVLTF. CDR3 sequence (DNA): TGTGCCAGCAGCGGTTTCGGGACAGGGACCAGCTCTGGGGCCAACGTCCTGACTTTC.

This rearrangement joins TRBV14 to TRBJ1-5; 10 positions match TRBD1. V was pared by 3 bases and J by 5 bases, with 7 bases of the junction left unmatched. This CDR3 has 16 amino acids. Germline lookup yields CDR1 SGHDN and CDR2 FVKESK. CDR3 in amino acids: CASSQRGDRGYQPQHF. CDR3 DNA sequence: TGTGCCAGCAGCCAGCGGGGGGACAGGGGATATCAGCCCCAGCATTTT.

The chain links TRBV9 to TRBJ1-5, with D perhaps matching TRBD1 (6 bases). V shed 4 bases and J shed 2 bases, with 13 bases lying between them. The CDR3 length is 15 residues. Germline CDR1 and CDR2: SGDLS and YYNGEE. The CDR3 sequence is CASSLRGQRNQPQHF. The CDR3 DNA reads as TGTGCCAGCAGCCTTCGCGGACAGCGCAATCAGCCCCAGCATTTT.

V usage is TRBV19 and J usage is TRBJ2-7; 8 bases fit TRBD1. The CDR3 spans 14 residues. Germline V lookup: CDR1 LNHDA, CDR2 SQIVND (reference sequence). V lost 4 bases to trimming and J lost 1 base; unmatched junction nucleotides: 3. The CDR3: CASSNRQGSYEQYF. CDR3 DNA sequence: TGTGCCAGTAGTAACCGACAGGGGTCCTACGAGCAGTACTTC.

The rearrangement links TRBV28 to TRBJ1-6, with D unclear. Trimming pared 3 bases from V and 0 bases from J, leaving 6 bases between. This CDR3 is 15 amino acids long. Germline V lookup: CDR1 MDHEN, CDR2 SYDVKM. In DNA, the CDR3 is TGTGCCAGCAGTTTGGTGAGCTCCTATAATTCACCCCTCCACTTT. Its translation: CASSLVSSYNSPLHF.

This clone has a handful of counts. The chain is built from TRBV11-2 and TRBJ2-5, with 10 bases matching TRBD2. Germline CDR1 and CDR2: SGHAT and FQNNGV. Trimming removed 1 base from V and 5 bases from J; junction bases left unmatched: 10. The CDR3 covers 17 residues. Here the CDR3 DNA reads TGTGCCAGCAGCTTAGGGACCCAGCGGGGGGGCCTGGAGACCCAGTACTTC. Residues: CASSLGTQRGGLETQYF.

The chain links TRBV2 to TRBJ1-2; D is possibly TRBD1 (5 bases). Trimming stripped 3 bases from V and 5 bases from J, with 16 bases between. CDR1 SNHLY and CDR2 FYNNEI come from the germline V gene. There are 15 residues in the CDR3. CDR3 region: CASSEAQWGPYGYTF. CDR3 in DNA: TGTGCCAGCAGTGAGGCCCAATGGGGCCCTTATGGCTACACCTTC.

V usage is TRBV27 and J usage is TRBJ1-1; no definite D call. Germline-derived CDR1 and CDR2 are MNHEY and SMNVEV (reference sequence). This CDR3 is built from 13 residues. The V end was cut by 0 bases, the J end by 4 bases, with 6 bases between. The CDR3 is CASSLSGVTEAFF. As DNA, the CDR3 is TGTGCCAGCAGTTTATCCGGGGTCACTGAAGCTTTCTTT.

V gene TRBV28 combines with J gene TRBJ1-2; the D gene is possibly TRBD1 (5 bases). The germline gives CDR1 MDHEN, CDR2 SYDVKM. This CDR3 is 16 amino acids long. Trimming stripped 4 bases from V and 6 bases from J, with 21 bases between. Here the CDR3 DNA reads TGTGCCAGCAGTTCTCTGCCGGGACTCCAGGGAGATGGCTACACCTTC. This gives the protein CASSSLPGLQGDGYTF.

The V and J genes are TRBV7-9 and TRBJ2-7; D uncertain. V was pared by 5 bases and J by 1 base, with 15 bases between. CDR1 SEHNR and CDR2 FQNEAQ come from the germline V gene (reference sequence). The CDR3 sequence is 15 residues long. CDR3: CASSHPFVRSYEQYF. The CDR3 DNA sequence: TGTGCCAGCAGCCACCCCTTCGTCAGATCCTACGAGCAGTACTTC.

This chain connects TRBV10-1 to TRBJ2-5; no reliable D call. There are 12 residues in the CDR3. Trimming removed 8 bases at V and 2 bases at J, with 9 bases between. Germline CDR1 and CDR2: WNHNN and SYGVQD (reference sequence). Here the CDR3 DNA reads TGCGCCAGCTCTCTAAGACAAGAGACCCAGTACTTC. Amino acids: CASSLRQETQYF.

The chain couples TRBV9 to TRBJ2-3; 9 bases are shared with TRBD2. The ends lost 4 bases at V and 3 bases at J; junction bases unmatched: 9. Germline CDR1 SGDLS, CDR2 YYNGEE. The CDR3 is 16 residues long. CDR3 in DNA: TGTGCCAGCAGCTACCCAAGCGGGGGGAGGACAGATACGCAGTATTTT. Its protein is CASSYPSGGRTDTQYF.

The genes are TRBV5-1 and TRBJ1-2, with a weak D call TRBD1 (6 bases). The CDR3 consists of 12 residues. Germline CDR1 SGHRS, CDR2 YFSETQ. The germline V and J ends were trimmed by 4 bases and 8 bases, with 12 bases remaining between them. CDR3 DNA sequence: TGCGCCAGCAGCGAAACAGGGTCCGGCTACACCTTC. This translates into CASSETGSGYTF. Using reference TRBV5-1 and TRBJ1-2 for the parts outside the CDR3, the full variable domain is KAGVTQTPRYLIKTRGQQVTLSCSPISGHRSVSWYQQTPGQGLQFLFEYFSETQRNKGNFPGRFSGRQFSNSRSEMNVSTLELGDSALYLCASSETGSGYTFGSGTRLTVV.

V is TRBV6-1 and J is TRBJ1-4; 12 positions agree with TRBD1. Germline values: CDR1 MNHNS, CDR2 SASEGT. The CDR3 runs to 17 residues. V lost 4 bases, J lost 3 bases, and 6 bases stayed unmatched. The CDR3, as DNA: TGTGCCAGCAGTGGGAGGGGACAGGGGGCGGCTAATGAAAAACTGTTTTTT. Translating it yields CASSGRGQGAANEKLFF.

J is TRBJ2-1 and V is TRBV30; 7 nucleotides match TRBD2. CDR1 GTSNPN and CDR2 SVGIG come from the germline V gene (reference sequence). Unmatched junction bases numbered 12, after V lost 2 bases and J lost 5 bases. The CDR3 sequence is 16 residues long. The CDR3 region is CAWSPPWAGVNNEQFF. DNA for the CDR3: TGTGCCTGGAGTCCTCCCTGGGCGGGGGTCAACAATGAGCAGTTCTTC. Full variable domain (rest looked up from reference TRBV30 and TRBJ2-1): SQTIHQWPATLVQPVGSPLSLECTVEGTSNPNLYWYRQAAGRGLQLLFYSVGIGQISSEVPQNLSASRPQDRQFILSSKKLLLSDSGFYLCAWSPPWAGVNNEQFFGPGTRLTVL.

This chain joins TRBV7-6 and TRBJ2-3, with a weak D call TRBD2 (7 bases). The germline CDR1 and CDR2 sequences are SGHVS and FNYEAQ. V shed 5 bases and J shed 5 bases, with 20 bases lying between them. This CDR3 is 16 amino acids long. For the CDR3, the DNA is TGTGCCAGCAGCCCAGGCGGGGGCGGGGTATTAGATACGCAGTATTTT. Translation: CASSPGGGGVLDTQYF.

The genes are TRBV4-3 and TRBJ2-3; D not resolved. Trimming stripped 1 base from V and 2 bases from J, with 7 bases between. CDR3 length: 14 residues. Germline V gene sequence: CDR1 LGHNA, CDR2 YSLEER. CDR3 coding DNA: TGCGCCAGCAGCCAAGTGGGCGTCACAGATACGCAGTATTTT. Protein: CASSQVGVTDTQYF.

The CDR3 region is CASSEEADYMNTEAFF. The CDR3, as DNA: TGTGCCAGCAGTGAAGAGGCAGACTACATGAACACTGAAGCTTTCTTT. This sequence joins TRBV6-1 and TRBJ1-1; no reliable D call. Per germline, CDR1 MNHNS and CDR2 SASEGT. V dropped 1 base and J dropped 0 bases, with 12 bases sitting between them. The CDR3 is made up of 16 amino acids.